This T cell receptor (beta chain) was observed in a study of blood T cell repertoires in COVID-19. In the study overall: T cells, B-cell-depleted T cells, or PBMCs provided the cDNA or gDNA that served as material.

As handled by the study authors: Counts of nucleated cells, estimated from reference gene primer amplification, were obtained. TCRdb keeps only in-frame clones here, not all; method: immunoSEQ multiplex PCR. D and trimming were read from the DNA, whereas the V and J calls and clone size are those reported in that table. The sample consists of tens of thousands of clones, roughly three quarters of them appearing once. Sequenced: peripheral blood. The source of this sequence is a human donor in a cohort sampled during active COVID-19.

This CDR3 is CATHARATTSGGDGDTQYF. The CDR3 DNA is TGTGCCACCCATGCCCGGGCTACGACTAGCGGGGGGGACGGAGATACGCAGTATTTT. V is TRBV10-3 and J is TRBJ2-3; 14 bases match TRBD2. CDR1 is ENHRY and CDR2 is SYGVKD in the germline V gene. V shed 10 bases and J 5 bases; nucleotides not matched to a gene: 20. CDR3 length: 19 residues.